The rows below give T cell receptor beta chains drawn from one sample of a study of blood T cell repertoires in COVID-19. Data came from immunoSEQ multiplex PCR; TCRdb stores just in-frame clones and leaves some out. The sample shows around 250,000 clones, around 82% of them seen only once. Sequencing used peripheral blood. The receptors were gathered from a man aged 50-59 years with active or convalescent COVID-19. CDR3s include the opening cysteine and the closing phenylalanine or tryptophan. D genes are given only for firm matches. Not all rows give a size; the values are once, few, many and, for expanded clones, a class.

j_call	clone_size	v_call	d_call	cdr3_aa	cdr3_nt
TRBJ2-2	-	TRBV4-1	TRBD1	CASSQVGTGTNTGELFF	TGCGCCAGCAGCCAAGTCGGGACAGGAACGAACACCGGGGAGCTGTTTTTT
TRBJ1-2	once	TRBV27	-	CASSFDRNLGYTF	TGTGCCAGCAGTTTCGACAGGAACCTTGGCTACACCTTC
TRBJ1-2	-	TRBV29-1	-	CSVVVGEGWYGYTF	TGCAGCGTTGTTGTTGGGGAGGGTTGGTATGGCTACACCTTC
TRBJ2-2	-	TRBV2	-	CASSEGGQSRGWELFF	TGTGCCAGCAGTGAAGGTGGACAGTCCCGGGGCTGGGAGCTGTTTTTT
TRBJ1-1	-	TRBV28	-	CASSSDPGKPEAFF	TGTGCCAGCAGTTCGGACCCGGGGAAACCTGAAGCTTTCTTT
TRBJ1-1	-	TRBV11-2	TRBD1	CASSTRTGDTEAFF	TGTGCCAGCAGCACCCGGACAGGGGACACTGAAGCTTTCTTT
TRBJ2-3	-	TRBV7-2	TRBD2	CASSLAVLLAGGPTPDTQYF	TGTGCCAGCAGCTTAGCGGTCTTACTAGCGGGGGGACCTACTCCCGATACGCAGTATTTT
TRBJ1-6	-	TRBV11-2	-	CASNQHYNSPLHF	TGTGCCAGCAACCAACACTATAATTCACCCCTCCACTTT
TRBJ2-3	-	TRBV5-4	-	CASSLVARVSTDTQYF	TGTGCCAGCAGCTTGGTTGCGAGAGTTAGCACAGATACGCAGTATTTT
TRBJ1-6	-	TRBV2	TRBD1	CASRVPETGGSPLHF	TGTGCCAGCAGAGTTCCTGAGACAGGGGGGTCACCCCTCCACTTT
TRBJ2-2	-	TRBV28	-	CASRQGGTGELFF	TGTGCCAGCCGGCAGGGGGGCACCGGGGAGCTGTTTTTT
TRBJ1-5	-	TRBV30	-	CAWTGSRGQPQHF	TGTGCCTGGACCGGGAGCCGAGGTCAGCCCCAGCATTTT
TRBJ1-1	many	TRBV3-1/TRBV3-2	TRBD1	CASSQSPGTANTEAFF	TGTGCCAGCAGCCAATCCCCCGGGACAGCGAACACTGAAGCTTTCTTT
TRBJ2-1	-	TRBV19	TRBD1	CASSTGQGAQEQFF	TGTGCCAGTAGTACGGGACAGGGGGCGCAGGAGCAGTTCTTC
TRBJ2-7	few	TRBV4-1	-	CASSPAQRADYEQYF	TGCGCCAGCAGCCCCGCCCAGCGGGCGGACTACGAGCAGTACTTC
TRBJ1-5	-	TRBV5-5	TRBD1	CASSGGTGYQPQHF	TGTGCCAGCAGCGGCGGGACAGGGTATCAGCCCCAGCATTTT
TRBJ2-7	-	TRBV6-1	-	CASSEGGFPYEQYF	TGTGCCAGCAGTGAAGGAGGGTTCCCCTACGAGCAGTACTTC
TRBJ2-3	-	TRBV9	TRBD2	CASSDSGGKYTQYF	TGTGCCAGCAGCGATAGCGGGGGGAAGTATACGCAGTATTTT